These T cell receptor beta chains were read from a single sample in a study of shared clonotypes between healthy human individuals. Only in-frame clones appear in the TCRdb table, and some are missing; sequencing was by immunoSEQ multiplex PCR. Of around 2.3 million clones listed, almost 96% are singletons. Sequencing used naive CD4+ T cells sorted from blood. The source is a man younger than 35 in good health. Each CDR3 is given with its conserved first and last residue. The D gene is left open where the match is weak. Part of the rows lack a size; the others show once, few, many or a class for expanded clones.

v_call	d_call	clone_size	j_call	cdr3_aa	cdr3_nt
TRBV7-2	TRBD1	NA	TRBJ1-4	CASSLGQTTNEKLFF	TGTGCCAGCAGCTTGGGACAGACAACTAATGAAAAACTGTTTTTT
TRBV7-2	NA	NA	TRBJ2-7	CASSSGRVSYEQYF	TGTGCCAGCAGCTCTGGGCGGGTGAGTTACGAGCAGTACTTC
TRBV9	NA	NA	TRBJ2-5	CASSVGARGGQETQYF	TGTGCCAGCAGCGTAGGTGCCAGGGGGGGCCAAGAGACCCAGTACTTC
TRBV5-5	TRBD2	NA	TRBJ2-7	CASSTGLAFYEQYF	TGTGCCAGCAGCACGGGACTAGCATTCTACGAGCAGTACTTC
TRBV5-4	NA	NA	TRBJ2-7	CASSRSGQPYEQYF	TGTGCCAGCAGCCGTTCGGGCCAGCCCTACGAGCAGTACTTC
TRBV2	TRBD1	NA	TRBJ1-2	CASSSGTGLGYTF	TGTGCCAGCAGCTCCGGGACAGGGCTTGGCTACACCTTC
TRBV11-2	NA	NA	TRBJ2-1	CASSLERLNEQFF	TGTGCCAGCAGCTTAGAGCGTTTAAATGAGCAGTTCTTC
TRBV11-3	TRBD1	NA	TRBJ2-5	CASSLGWASGGTYQETQYF	TGTGCCAGCAGCTTAGGATGGGCGTCAGGGGGAACGTACCAAGAGACCCAGTACTTC
TRBV11-2	TRBD2	NA	TRBJ2-5	CASSPFRASGQETQYF	TGTGCCAGCAGCCCCTTTCGGGCTAGCGGTCAAGAGACCCAGTACTTC
TRBV18	NA	NA	TRBJ2-2	CASSPLEGTLTGELFF	TGTGCCAGCTCACCATTAGAGGGGACGTTGACCGGGGAGCTGTTTTTT
TRBV19	NA	NA	TRBJ2-2	CASSIAGTTNTGELFF	TGTGCCAGTAGTATAGCCGGGACAACGAACACCGGGGAGCTGTTTTTT
TRBV28	TRBD1	NA	TRBJ2-7	CASSLWDRGLYEQYF	TGTGCCAGCAGTTTATGGGACAGGGGACTCTACGAGCAGTACTTC
TRBV19	NA	NA	TRBJ1-5	CASSIVTFGGYNQPQHF	NA
TRBV5-4	NA	NA	TRBJ2-1	CASSLDRLDYNEQFF	TGTGCCAGCAGCTTGGATCGGCTAGACTACAATGAGCAGTTCTTC
TRBV28	TRBD1	NA	TRBJ1-1	CASSTGGPGEAFF	TGTGCCAGCAGTACAGGGGGTCCAGGTGAAGCTTTCTTT
TRBV10-1	NA	few	TRBJ1-1	CASSDAGNTEAFF	TGCGCCAGCAGTGATGCAGGTAACACTGAAGCTTTCTTT
TRBV7-2	NA	NA	TRBJ2-5	CASSLVEAETQYF	TGTGCCAGCAGCTTAGTGGAAGCTGAGACCCAGTACTTC
TRBV4-1	TRBD1	once	TRBJ1-1	CASSQDRAEAFF	TGCGCCAGCAGCCAGGACAGGGCAGAAGCTTTCTTT
TRBV14	NA	NA	TRBJ1-2	CASSQDYSRLGYTF	TGTGCCAGCAGCCAAGATTACAGCCGACTGGGCTACACCTTC
TRBV30	NA	NA	TRBJ2-6	CAWSVSRISGANVLTF	TGTGCCTGGAGTGTAAGCAGAATCTCTGGGGCCAACGTCCTGACTTTC
TRBV4-3	NA	NA	TRBJ1-5	CASSQDLTAYSNQPQHF	TGCGCCAGCAGCCAAGATCTGACAGCCTATAGCAATCAGCCCCAGCATTTT
TRBV28	NA	NA	TRBJ1-1	CASSLPGLRAFF	TGTGCCAGCAGCCTCCCGGGACTGCGAGCTTTCTTT
TRBV30	NA	NA	TRBJ1-3	CAWSAIIGGNTIYF	TGTGCCTGGAGCGCTATTATAGGGGGAAACACCATATATTTT
TRBV7-7	NA	NA	TRBJ2-5	CASSPREGAETQYF	TGTGCTAGCAGTCCCCGGGAAGGGGCAGAGACCCAGTACTTC
TRBV5-1	NA	once	TRBJ2-7	CASSLATGFSYEQYF	TGCGCCAGCAGCTTGGCCACAGGCTTCTCCTACGAGCAGTACTTC
TRBV6-1	NA	NA	TRBJ2-5	CASRRGGKEETQYF	TGTGCCTCCCGCAGGGGGGGAAAAGAAGAGACCCAGTACTTC
TRBV28	TRBD1	NA	TRBJ1-2	CASRAGTGVYGYTF	TGTGCCAGCAGGGCCGGGACAGGGGTTTATGGCTACACCTTC
TRBV5-5	NA	NA	TRBJ1-3	CASSATGTYSGNTIYF	TGTGCCAGCAGCGCAACCGGGACATACTCTGGAAATACCATATATTTT
TRBV10-3	NA	NA	TRBJ1-2	CAISAGDYGYTF	TGTGCCATCAGTGCGGGGGACTATGGCTACACCTTC
TRBV7-2	NA	NA	TRBJ1-3	CASSLTGGSGNTIYF	TGTGCCAGCAGCTTAACCGGGGGCTCTGGAAACACCATATATTTT
TRBV28	NA	once	TRBJ1-1	CASSLLQKEAFF	TGTGCCAGCAGTTTATTGCAGAAAGAAGCTTTCTTT
TRBV5-1	NA	NA	TRBJ2-1	CASSLGASSPYNEQFF	TGCGCCAGCAGCTTGGGGGCCTCCTCCCCCTACAATGAGCAGTTCTTC
TRBV6-1	NA	NA	TRBJ1-1	CASSEALQGTEAFF	TGTGCCAGCAGTGAAGCCCTTCAGGGCACTGAAGCTTTCTTT
TRBV6-6	NA	NA	TRBJ2-2	CASKPGRNTGELFF	TGTGCCAGCAAACCAGGGAGGAACACCGGGGAGCTGTTTTTT
TRBV4-1	NA	NA	TRBJ1-4	CASSQLGGGGEKLFF	TGCGCCAGCAGCCAACTGGGTGGGGGGGGTGAAAAACTGTTTTTT
TRBV28	NA	once	TRBJ1-2	CASSLGSGGGGYGYTF	TGTGCCAGCAGTTTAGGAAGTGGCGGAGGCGGTTATGGCTACACCTTC
TRBV4-1	TRBD2	NA	TRBJ2-7	CASSALGTSGYEQYF	TGCGCCAGCAGCGCGCTGGGGACTAGCGGTTACGAGCAGTACTTC
TRBV9	NA	NA	TRBJ2-5	CASSVVGGSVETQYF	TGTGCCAGCAGCGTAGTTGGAGGGTCAGTGGAGACCCAGTACTTC
TRBV10-2	NA	NA	TRBJ1-6	CASSDASKGSPLHF	TGCGCCAGCAGTGATGCTAGCAAAGGATCACCCCTCCACTTT
TRBV10-3	TRBD1	NA	TRBJ2-1	CAISEQDRNNEQFF	TGTGCCATCAGTGAACAGGACAGGAACAATGAGCAGTTCTTC
TRBV4-1	NA	NA	TRBJ1-4	CASSSPPRKNEKLFF	TGCGCCAGCAGCTCGCCCCCGAGAAAGAATGAAAAACTGTTTTTT
TRBV30	NA	NA	TRBJ2-5	CAWSGGGIETQYF	TGTGCCTGGAGTGGAGGAGGGATAGAGACCCAGTACTTC
TRBV18	NA	NA	TRBJ1-6	CASSPRDTNSPLHF	TGTGCCAGCTCACCTCGGGACACCAATTCACCCCTCCACTTT
TRBV19	TRBD2	NA	TRBJ2-3	CASSLAGNTDTQYF	TGTGCCAGTAGCCTAGCGGGCAACACAGATACGCAGTATTTT
TRBV6-6	NA	NA	TRBJ1-1	CASSSPGRTAAFF	TGTGCCAGCAGTTCCCCGGGACGGACTGCGGCTTTCTTT
TRBV28	NA	NA	TRBJ1-4	CASTPTRREKLFF	TGTGCCAGCACTCCCACGCGGCGTGAAAAACTGTTTTTT
TRBV28	TRBD1	NA	TRBJ1-5	CASSLTGAGQPQHF	TGTGCCAGCAGTTTAACAGGGGCGGGGCAGCCCCAGCATTTT
TRBV28	TRBD2	NA	TRBJ2-5	CASGVRGVETQYF	TGTGCCAGCGGGGTGCGGGGGGTAGAGACCCAGTACTTC
TRBV18	NA	NA	TRBJ2-7	CASSPPGPGSSDEQYF	TGTGCCAGCTCACCACCCGGGCCAGGGTCTAGCGACGAGCAGTACTTC
TRBV19	NA	NA	TRBJ2-7	CASSIRRTDEQYF	TGTGCCAGTAGTATTCGGCGGACAGACGAGCAGTACTTC
TRBV28	NA	NA	TRBJ1-1	CASSYGQKMNTEAFF	TGTGCCAGCAGTTACGGACAGAAGATGAACACTGAAGCTTTCTTT
TRBV5-4	TRBD1	NA	TRBJ2-2	CASSLRTGAGTGELFF	TGTGCCAGCAGCTTACGGACAGGGGCTGGGACCGGGGAGCTGTTTTTT
TRBV28	NA	NA	TRBJ1-5	CASSAGTLEGQPQHF	TGTGCCAGCAGTGCCGGGACCCTGGAGGGTCAGCCCCAGCATTTT